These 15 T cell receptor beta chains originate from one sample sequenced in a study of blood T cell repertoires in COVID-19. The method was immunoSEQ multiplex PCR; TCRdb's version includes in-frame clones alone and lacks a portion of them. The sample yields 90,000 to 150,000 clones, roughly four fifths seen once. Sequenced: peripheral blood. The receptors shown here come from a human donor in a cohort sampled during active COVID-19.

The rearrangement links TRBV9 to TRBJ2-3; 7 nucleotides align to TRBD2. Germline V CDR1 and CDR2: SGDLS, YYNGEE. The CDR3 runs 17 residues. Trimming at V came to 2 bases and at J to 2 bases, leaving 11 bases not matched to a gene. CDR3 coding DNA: TGTGCCAGCAGCGTTCTCACGACTAGCAGCTCCACAGATACGCAGTATTTT. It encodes CASSVLTTSSSTDTQYF. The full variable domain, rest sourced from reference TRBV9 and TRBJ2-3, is DSGVTQTPKHLITATGQRVTLRCSPRSGDLSVYWYQQSLDQGLQFLIQYYNGEERAKGNILERFSAQQFPDLHSELNLSSLELGDSALYFCASSVLTTSSSTDTQYFGPGTRLTVL.

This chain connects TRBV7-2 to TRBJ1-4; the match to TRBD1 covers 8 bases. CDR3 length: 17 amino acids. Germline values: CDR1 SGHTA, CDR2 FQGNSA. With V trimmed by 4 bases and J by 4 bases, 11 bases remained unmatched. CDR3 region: CASSSGQGFLVNEKLFF. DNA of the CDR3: TGTGCCAGCAGCTCCGGACAGGGATTTTTGGTTAATGAAAAACTGTTTTTT.

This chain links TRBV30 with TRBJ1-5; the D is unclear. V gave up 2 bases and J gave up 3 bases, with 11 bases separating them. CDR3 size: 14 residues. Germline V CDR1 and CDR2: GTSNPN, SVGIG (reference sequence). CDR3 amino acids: CAWSKAGDNQPQHF. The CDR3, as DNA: TGTGCCTGGAGTAAGGCGGGAGACAATCAGCCCCAGCATTTT. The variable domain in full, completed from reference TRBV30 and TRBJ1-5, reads SQTIHQWPATLVQPVGSPLSLECTVEGTSNPNLYWYRQAAGRGLQLLFYSVGIGQISSEVPQNLSASRPQDRQFILSSKKLLLSDSGFYLCAWSKAGDNQPQHFGDGTRLSIL.

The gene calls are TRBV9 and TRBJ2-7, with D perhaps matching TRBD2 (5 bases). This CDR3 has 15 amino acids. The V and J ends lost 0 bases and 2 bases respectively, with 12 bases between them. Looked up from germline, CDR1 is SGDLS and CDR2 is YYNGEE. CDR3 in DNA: TGTGCCAGCAGCGTAGCTGCGGACTCAACCTACGAGCAGTACTTC. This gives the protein CASSVAADSTYEQYF. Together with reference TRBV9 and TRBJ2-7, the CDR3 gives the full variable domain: DSGVTQTPKHLITATGQRVTLRCSPRSGDLSVYWYQQSLDQGLQFLIQYYNGEERAKGNILERFSAQQFPDLHSELNLSSLELGDSALYFCASSVAADSTYEQYFGPGTRLTVT.

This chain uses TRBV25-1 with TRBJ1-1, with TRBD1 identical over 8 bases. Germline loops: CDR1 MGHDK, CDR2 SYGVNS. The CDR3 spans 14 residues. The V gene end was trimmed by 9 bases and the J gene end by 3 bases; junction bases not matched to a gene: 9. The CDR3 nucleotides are TGTGCCAGTCATGGACAGGGTGGTTACACTGAAGCTTTCTTT. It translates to CASHGQGGYTEAFF.

The CDR3 loop reads CASSFRQGNSPLHF. The CDR3, as DNA: TGTGCCAGCAGTTTCCGACAGGGGAACTCACCCCTCCACTTT. This chain connects TRBV27 to TRBJ1-6; 8 positions agree with TRBD1. The germline V gene encodes CDR1 MNHEY and CDR2 SMNVEV (reference sequence). The CDR3 is 14 amino acids. The ends lost 3 bases at V and 10 bases at J; junction bases unmatched: 5.

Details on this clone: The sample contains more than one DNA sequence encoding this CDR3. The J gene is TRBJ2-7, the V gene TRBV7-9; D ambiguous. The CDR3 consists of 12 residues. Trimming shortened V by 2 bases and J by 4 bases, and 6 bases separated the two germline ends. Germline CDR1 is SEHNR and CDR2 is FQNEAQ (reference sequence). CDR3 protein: CASSLSGYEQYF. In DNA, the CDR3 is TGTGCCAGCAGCTTATCCGGGTACGAGCAGTACTTC.

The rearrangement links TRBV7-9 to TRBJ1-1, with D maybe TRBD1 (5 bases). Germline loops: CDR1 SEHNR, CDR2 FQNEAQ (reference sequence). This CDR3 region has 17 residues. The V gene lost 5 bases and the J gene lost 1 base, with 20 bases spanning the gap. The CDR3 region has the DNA TGTGCCAGCAGCACCCGGTGGAGGGAGCAGGGGAACACTGAAGCTTTCTTT. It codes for CASSTRWREQGNTEAFF.

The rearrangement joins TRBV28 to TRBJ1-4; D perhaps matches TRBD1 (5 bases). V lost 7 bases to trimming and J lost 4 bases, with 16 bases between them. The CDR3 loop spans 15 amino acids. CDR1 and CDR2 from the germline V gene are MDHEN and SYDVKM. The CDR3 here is CASNSRGTVNEKLFF. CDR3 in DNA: TGTGCCAGCAACTCTAGGGGCACCGTTAATGAAAAACTGTTTTTT.

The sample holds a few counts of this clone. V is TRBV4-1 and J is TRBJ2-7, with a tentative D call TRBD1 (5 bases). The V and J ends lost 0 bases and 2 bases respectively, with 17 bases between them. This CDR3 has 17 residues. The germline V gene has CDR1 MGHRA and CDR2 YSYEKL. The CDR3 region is CASSQDPPPTVTYEQYF. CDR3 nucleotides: TGCGCCAGCAGCCAAGATCCGCCGCCGACAGTCACCTACGAGCAGTACTTC.

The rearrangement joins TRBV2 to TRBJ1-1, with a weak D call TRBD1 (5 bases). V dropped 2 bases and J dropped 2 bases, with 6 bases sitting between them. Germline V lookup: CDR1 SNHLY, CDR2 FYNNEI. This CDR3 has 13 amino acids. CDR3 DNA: TGTGCCAGCAGTGAACAGGGCAACACTGAAGCTTTCTTT. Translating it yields CASSEQGNTEAFF.

The CDR3 spells CASSLSIAGGGGTEAFF. The DNA of the CDR3 is TGCGCCAGCAGCTTGTCGATTGCGGGGGGCGGAGGGACTGAAGCTTTCTTT. V and J are TRBV5-1 and TRBJ1-1, with D perhaps matching TRBD1 (6 bases). The ends were cut back, 1 base at V and 5 bases at J, with 21 bases in the middle. This CDR3 comprises 17 residues. Germline V gene data show CDR1 as SGHRS and CDR2 as YFSETQ.

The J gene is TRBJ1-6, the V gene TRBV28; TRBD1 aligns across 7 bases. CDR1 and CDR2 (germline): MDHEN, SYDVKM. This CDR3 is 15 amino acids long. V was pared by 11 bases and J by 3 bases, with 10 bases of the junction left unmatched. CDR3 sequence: CAGRGGTVYNSPLHF. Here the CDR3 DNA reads TGTGCCGGGCGGGGCGGGACAGTCTATAATTCACCCCTCCACTTT. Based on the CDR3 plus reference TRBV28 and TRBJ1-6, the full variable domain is DVKVTQSSRYLVKRTGEKVFLECVQDMDHENMFWYRQDPGLGLRLIYFSYDVKMKEKGDIPEGYSVSREKKERFSLILESASTNQTSMYLCAGRGGTVYNSPLHFGNGTRLTVT.

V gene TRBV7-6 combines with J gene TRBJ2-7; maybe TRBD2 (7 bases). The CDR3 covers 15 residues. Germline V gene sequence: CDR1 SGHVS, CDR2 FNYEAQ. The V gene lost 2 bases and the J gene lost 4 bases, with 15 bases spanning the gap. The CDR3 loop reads CASSLSGGLSYEQYF. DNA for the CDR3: TGTGCCAGCAGCTTATCGGGGGGCCTTTCTTACGAGCAGTACTTC.

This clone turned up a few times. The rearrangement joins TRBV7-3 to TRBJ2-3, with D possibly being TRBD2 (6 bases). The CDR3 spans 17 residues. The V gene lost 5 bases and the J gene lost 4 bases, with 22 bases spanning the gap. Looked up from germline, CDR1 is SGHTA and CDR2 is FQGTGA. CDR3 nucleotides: TGTGCCAGCAGCAAAAAGCCGGGACTCTCCTTCCCAGATACGCAGTATTTT. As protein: CASSKKPGLSFPDTQYF.